The text below deals with one T cell receptor beta chain. Its antigen is not known. The source of the sample is a study of OX40 agonist ivuxolimab in advanced cancers. Study summary: Patients with prior anti-PD-1, anti-PD-L1 or anti-CTLA-4 therapy were eligible; 35% to 45% had some. Study-wide points: Clonal expansion was seen in CD4+ and CD8+ blood T cells by week 6 at 0.1 to 3.0 mg/kg. Not determined was the antigen specificity of the expanded peripheral T cells.

Between the trimmed V and J ends, which lost 3 bases and 6 bases, there was a span of 8 bases. Germline loops: CDR1 KGHSH, CDR2 LQKENI. This CDR3 comprises 13 residues. Assay: immunoSEQ multiplex PCR; the TCRdb copy retains only in-frame clones and omits some. The sample lists more than 70,000 clones, about 89% occurring once. V and J are TRBV18 and TRBJ2-2; D is ambiguous. This clonotype originated in an adult with an advanced solid tumor such as melanoma, head and neck, liver or kidney cancer. The sequences come from CD4+ or CD8+ T cells sorted from blood, collected in a trial of the OX40 agonist ivuxolimab. The CDR3 coding sequence is TGTGCCAGCTCACCGAAGGAGCCCGGGGAGCTGTTTTTT. This codes for CASSPKEPGELFF.